This T cell receptor beta chain was recorded in a study of identical twins. TCRdb reprocessed the 5' RACE reads via MiXCR and lists one record per CDR3 protein. The data contain about 530,000 distinct CDR3 sequences, 13% to 15% of them singletons. After removal of 9 bases from V and 4 bases from J, the junction contained 8 bases not matched to a gene. The CDR3 covers 13 residues. This sample was also put to use in a study of yellow fever vaccine responses in identical twins.

The receptor comes from a woman between 18 and 29 years old in good health. The V call is TRBV12-3 or TRBV12-4, the J call TRBJ1-2; TRBD1 matches 7 bases. The sequenced sample consisted of CD4+ T cells sorted from blood. CDR3: CASAQGVSYGYTF. The CDR3 DNA reads TGTGCCAGTGCGCAGGGGGTGAGCTATGGCTACACCTTC.